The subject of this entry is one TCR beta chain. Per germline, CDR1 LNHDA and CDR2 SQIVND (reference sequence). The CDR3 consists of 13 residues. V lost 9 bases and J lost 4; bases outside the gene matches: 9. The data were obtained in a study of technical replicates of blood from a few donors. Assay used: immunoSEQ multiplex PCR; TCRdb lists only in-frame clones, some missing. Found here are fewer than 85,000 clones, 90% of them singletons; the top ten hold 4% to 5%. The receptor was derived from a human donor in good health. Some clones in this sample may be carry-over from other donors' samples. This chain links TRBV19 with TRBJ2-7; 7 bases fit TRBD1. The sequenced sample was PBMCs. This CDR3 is CASGPGQIYEQYF. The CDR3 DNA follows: TGTGCCAGCGGCCCGGGACAGATTTACGAGCAGTACTTC.